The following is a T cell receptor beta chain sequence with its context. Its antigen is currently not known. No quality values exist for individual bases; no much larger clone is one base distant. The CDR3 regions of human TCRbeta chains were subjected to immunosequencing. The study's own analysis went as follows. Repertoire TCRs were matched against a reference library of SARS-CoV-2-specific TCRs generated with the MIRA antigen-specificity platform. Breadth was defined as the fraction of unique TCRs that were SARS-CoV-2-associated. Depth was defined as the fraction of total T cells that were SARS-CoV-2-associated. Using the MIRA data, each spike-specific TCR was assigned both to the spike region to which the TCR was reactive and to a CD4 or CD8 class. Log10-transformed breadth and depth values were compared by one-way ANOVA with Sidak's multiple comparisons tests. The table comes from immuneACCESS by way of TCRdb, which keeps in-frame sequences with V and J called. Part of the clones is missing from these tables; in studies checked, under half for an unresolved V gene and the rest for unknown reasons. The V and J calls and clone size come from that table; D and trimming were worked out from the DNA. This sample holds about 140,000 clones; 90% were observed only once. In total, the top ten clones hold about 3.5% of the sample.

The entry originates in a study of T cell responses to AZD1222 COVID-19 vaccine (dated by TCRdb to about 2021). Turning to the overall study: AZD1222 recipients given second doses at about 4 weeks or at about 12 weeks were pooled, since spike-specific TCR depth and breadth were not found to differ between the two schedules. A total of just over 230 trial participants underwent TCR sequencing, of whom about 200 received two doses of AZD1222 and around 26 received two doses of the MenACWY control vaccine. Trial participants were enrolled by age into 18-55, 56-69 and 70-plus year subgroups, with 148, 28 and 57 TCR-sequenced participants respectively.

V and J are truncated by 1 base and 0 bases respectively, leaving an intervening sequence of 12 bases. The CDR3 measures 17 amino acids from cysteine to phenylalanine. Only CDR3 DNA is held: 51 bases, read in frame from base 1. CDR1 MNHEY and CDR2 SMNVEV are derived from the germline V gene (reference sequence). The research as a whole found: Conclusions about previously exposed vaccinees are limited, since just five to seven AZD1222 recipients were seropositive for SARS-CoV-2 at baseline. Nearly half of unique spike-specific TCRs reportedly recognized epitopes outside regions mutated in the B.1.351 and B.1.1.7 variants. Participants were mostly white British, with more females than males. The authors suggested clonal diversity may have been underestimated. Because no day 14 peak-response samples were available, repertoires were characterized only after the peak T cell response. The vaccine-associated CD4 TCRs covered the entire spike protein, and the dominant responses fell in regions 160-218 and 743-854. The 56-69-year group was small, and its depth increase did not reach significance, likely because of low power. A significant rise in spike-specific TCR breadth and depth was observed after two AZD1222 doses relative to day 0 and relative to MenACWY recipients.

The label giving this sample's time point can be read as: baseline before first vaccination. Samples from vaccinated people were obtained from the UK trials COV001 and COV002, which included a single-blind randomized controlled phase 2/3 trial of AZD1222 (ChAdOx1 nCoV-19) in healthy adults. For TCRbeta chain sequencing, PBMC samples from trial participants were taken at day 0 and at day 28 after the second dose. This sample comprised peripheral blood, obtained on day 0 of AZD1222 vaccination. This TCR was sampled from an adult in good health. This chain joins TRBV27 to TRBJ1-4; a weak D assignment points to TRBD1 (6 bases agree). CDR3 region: CASSLWGQVATNEKLFF. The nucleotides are TGTGCCAGCAGTTTATGGGGGCAAGTGGCAACTAATGAAAAACTGTTTTTT.